Below are 22 T cell receptor beta chains sequenced from a single sample in a study of T cell changes during pregnancy in multiple sclerosis. The data were produced by immunoSEQ multiplex PCR, yet TCRdb's version contains in-frame clones alone and is incomplete. The sample has tens of thousands of clones, about 90% seen once. The sample consisted of peripheral blood, taken after pregnancy. The receptors here all came from a female donor with multiple sclerosis, enrolled in a pregnancy study.

The chain uses TRBV1 and TRBJ1-1; the D call TRBD1 from the table was never checked on the DNA. TRBV1 is assigned pseudogene status. This CDR3 is built from 14 residues. Written as DNA, the CDR3 is TGCACCAGCAGCCAGTCCAGGGGGCGGACTGAAGCTTTCTTT. This translates into CTSSQSRGRTEAFF.

The rearrangement uses TRBV27 and TRBJ2-1; TRBD2 matches at 13 bases. CDR1 is MNHEY and CDR2 is SMNVEV in the germline V gene (reference sequence). This CDR3 is built from 17 residues. After removal of 4 bases from V and 3 bases from J, the junction contained 6 bases not matched to a gene. The CDR3 spells CASSSFWTSGGYNEQFF. The CDR3 coding sequence is TGTGCCAGCAGTTCTTTCTGGACTAGCGGGGGCTACAATGAGCAGTTCTTC.

This clone was observed a handful of times. The CDR3 DNA reads as TGTGCCAGCACCCCGAGGGGAGGGCCGGGGGGCACAGATACGCAGTATTTT. It yields the protein CASTPRGGPGGTDTQYF. The chain joins TRBV27 to TRBJ2-3, with 7 bases fitting TRBD2. The trim removed 7 bases at V and 1 base at J, leaving 14 bases unmatched. The CDR3 sequence is 17 residues long. Germline values: CDR1 MNHEY, CDR2 SMNVEV (reference sequence).

The J gene is TRBJ1-1, the V gene TRBV6-5; D might be TRBD1 (5 bases). The CDR3 runs 15 residues. Trimming left V 0 bases short and J 0 bases short, with 8 bases between. Looked up from germline, CDR1 is MNHEY and CDR2 is SVGAGI. DNA for the CDR3: TGTGCCAGCAGTTACTCGGCAGGGATGAACACTGAAGCTTTCTTT. Protein sequence: CASSYSAGMNTEAFF.

This chain joins TRBV10-3 and TRBJ1-2; D perhaps matches TRBD1 (5 bases). This CDR3 region has 13 residues. Germline-derived CDR1 and CDR2 are ENHRY and SYGVKD. The ends were cut back, 4 bases at V and 8 bases at J, with 14 bases in the middle. In DNA form, the CDR3 reads TGTGCCATCAGTGGAGTGACAGAGGCCGGCTACACCTTC. Encoded protein: CAISGVTEAGYTF.

The chain has TRBV27 and TRBJ2-3; perhaps TRBD2 as D (6 bases). V was shortened by 6 bases and J by 2 bases, with 12 bases between the two germline ends. Germline CDR1 and CDR2: MNHEY and SMNVEV (reference sequence). The CDR3 contains 14 residues. The CDR3 sequence: CASREGPFTDTQYF. The DNA for the CDR3 is TGTGCCAGCAGGGAGGGGCCGTTCACAGATACGCAGTATTTT.

This chain connects TRBV6-6 to TRBJ2-2, with D hard to call. Trimming left V 0 bases short and J 7 bases short, with 12 bases between. CDR1 and CDR2 (germline): MNHNY, SVGAGI (reference sequence). CDR3 size: 15 residues. For the CDR3, the DNA is TGTGCCAGCAGTTACTCGCGTCTCTCGAACGGGGAGCTGTTTTTT. Its protein product is CASSYSRLSNGELFF.

This chain joins TRBV9 and TRBJ2-7; TRBD2 is a possible D gene (6 bases). CDR3 length equals 14 residues. CDR1 SGDLS and CDR2 YYNGEE come from the germline V gene. V shed 1 base and J shed 3 bases, with 11 bases lying between them. The DNA for the CDR3 is TGTGCCAGCAGCGTAACCGGGAGTATCTACGAGCAGTACTTC. Its protein is CASSVTGSIYEQYF. Full variable domain (missing parts from reference TRBV9 and TRBJ2-7): DSGVTQTPKHLITATGQRVTLRCSPRSGDLSVYWYQQSLDQGLQFLIQYYNGEERAKGNILERFSAQQFPDLHSELNLSSLELGDSALYFCASSVTGSIYEQYFGPGTRLTVT.

The chain links TRBV27 to TRBJ1-1; D call uncertain. Germline V gene sequence: CDR1 MNHEY, CDR2 SMNVEV (reference sequence). The length of the CDR3 is 14 residues. V lost 3 bases, J lost 1 base, and 9 bases lay in between. CDR3 coding DNA: TGTGCCAGCAGTTTTCCACGGGGGAACACTGAAGCTTTCTTT. It yields the protein CASSFPRGNTEAFF.

The chain combines TRBV5-4 with TRBJ2-2; 14 bases are a match to TRBD2. The J segment lost 4 bases and the V segment lost 3 bases, leaving 5 bases of the junction unmatched. Per the germline V gene, CDR1 is SGHNT and CDR2 is YYREEE (reference sequence). CDR3 size: 17 residues. Here the CDR3 DNA reads TGTGCCAGCAGCTCGGGACTAGCGGGAGTCGGCACCGGGGAGCTGTTTTTT. This translates into CASSSGLAGVGTGELFF.

Comments on this clone: One junction end disagrees with the germline gene, perhaps due to a read error. The genes are TRBV19 and TRBJ2-1; TRBD2 matches 12 bases. CDR1 and CDR2 (germline): LNHDA, SQIVND (reference sequence). CDR3 size: 14 residues. Here the CDR3 reads CASSIGLAGWGRLF. The CDR3 coding sequence is TGTGCCAGTAGTATCGGACTAGCGGGGTGGGGGAGACTCTTC.

With regard to this clone: The junction and the germline gene differ at one end; a read error may be behind it. The chain carries TRBV18 and TRBJ1-2; 7 bases are a match to TRBD1. Per the germline V gene, CDR1 is KGHSH and CDR2 is LQKENI. This CDR3 comprises 11 residues. CDR3 DNA: TGTGCCAGCTCACCGTTGGGACAGACCGCCTTC. Protein product: CASSPLGQTAF.

The V call is TRBV14, the J call TRBJ1-2, with a tentative D call TRBD1 (5 bases). CDR3 length: 14 residues. From germline, CDR1 is SGHDN and CDR2 FVKESK. Trimming removed 4 bases from V and 5 bases from J, with 14 bases in between. In nucleotides, the CDR3 is TGTGCCAGCAGCCGTAAAGGGGTATTGTATGGCTACACCTTC. Translation gives CASSRKGVLYGYTF.

This chain's CDR3 is CASSPRGLGQDNYGYTF. CDR3 in DNA: TGTGCCAGCTCCCCTCGAGGATTAGGACAAGATAACTATGGCTACACCTTC. The chain uses TRBV18 and TRBJ1-2, with TRBD1 as a possible D gene (5 bases). The CDR3 has 17 residues. V was shortened by 6 bases and J by 1 base, with 21 bases between the two germline ends. Looked up from germline, CDR1 is KGHSH and CDR2 is LQKENI.

The CDR3 is CASSSSNTEAFF. The CDR3, as DNA: TGCGCCAGCAGCTCGTCGAACACTGAAGCTTTCTTT. The chain joins TRBV5-1 to TRBJ1-1, with unresolved D. With 3 bases removed from V and 1 base from J, the gap between germline ends came to 4 bases. The CDR3 extends over 12 amino acids. Germline V gene data show CDR1 as SGHRS and CDR2 as YFSETQ.

The chain is built from TRBV29-1 and TRBJ1-2; 9 positions match TRBD1. After removal of 4 bases from V and 6 bases from J, the junction contained 6 bases not matched to a gene. The germline CDR1 and CDR2 sequences are SQVTM and ANQGSEA. The CDR3 has 13 amino acids. The CDR3 protein is CSVVDRGVDGYTF. Here the CDR3 DNA reads TGCAGCGTTGTGGACAGGGGTGTCGATGGCTACACCTTC.

The chain has TRBV29-1 and TRBJ2-2; unclear D gene. The CDR3 runs to 14 residues. V shed 5 bases and J shed 1 base, with 11 bases lying between them. Germline assignment: CDR1 SQVTM and CDR2 ANQGSEA. CDR3 in amino acids: CSVSVKRNTGELFF. The CDR3 DNA follows: TGCAGCGTTTCGGTCAAGCGGAACACCGGGGAGCTGTTTTTT.

V is TRBV29-1 and J is TRBJ2-2; D is undetermined. This CDR3 contains 15 residues. V dropped 4 bases and J dropped 5 bases, with 17 bases sitting between them. From germline, CDR1 is SQVTM and CDR2 ANQGSEA. In DNA, the CDR3 is TGCAGCGTTGCCTCGGGTCGGGTTAGAACCGGGGAGCTGTTTTTT. It codes for CSVASGRVRTGELFF.

The chain carries TRBV6-1 and TRBJ1-2, with 7 positions matching TRBD1. V gave up 6 bases and J gave up 5 bases; unmatched junction bases: 9. CDR1 and CDR2 (germline): MNHNS, SASEGT. This CDR3 spans 14 amino acids. The CDR3 protein is CASRLPGGVYGYTF. CDR3 nucleotide sequence: TGTGCCAGCAGACTCCCAGGGGGTGTGTATGGCTACACCTTC.

V gene TRBV27 combines with J gene TRBJ2-7; 8 positions agree with TRBD2. Unmatched junction bases numbered 18, after V lost 7 bases and J lost 1 base. The germline V gene encodes CDR1 MNHEY and CDR2 SMNVEV (reference sequence). The CDR3 length is 18 residues. The CDR3 DNA reads as TGTGCCAGCATCCCGGTGGGCCGCCGGGAGGGCCCTTCCTACGAGCAGTACTTC. This encodes CASIPVGRREGPSYEQYF.

The V gene is TRBV4-2, the J gene TRBJ2-6; the D is unclear. V dropped 0 bases and J dropped 0 bases, with 6 bases sitting between them. Germline values: CDR1 LGHNA, CDR2 YNFKEQ. CDR3 length: 16 amino acids. The CDR3 spells CASSQDLGSGANVLTF. DNA of the CDR3: TGTGCCAGCAGCCAAGACCTCGGCTCTGGGGCCAACGTCCTGACTTTC.

The sample holds one count of this clone. This chain uses TRBV28 with TRBJ1-5; 10 bases match TRBD1. Germline CDR1 MDHEN, CDR2 SYDVKM. The CDR3 consists of 19 residues. V shed 3 bases, J shed 0 bases, and the junction held 11 bases outside the gene matches. CDR3 in amino acids: CASSLYAGTGAISNQPQHF. The CDR3, as DNA: TGTGCCAGCAGTTTGTACGCCGGGACAGGGGCGATTAGCAATCAGCCCCAGCATTTT.